Given below is one TCR beta chain in context. This sample is drawn from a study of tissue T cells after allogeneic stem cell transplantation. The trim removed 1 base at V and 6 bases at J, leaving 3 bases unmatched. The CDR3 runs 13 residues. Germline V lookup: CDR1 SGHTA, CDR2 FQGNSA. Assay used: immunoSEQ multiplex PCR; TCRdb lists only in-frame clones, some missing. The data contain over a thousand clones, approximately 82% of them singletons. The source of this sequence is a male patient aged 35-70 years with steroid-refractory graft-versus-host disease after an allogeneic stem cell transplant. Some T cells may be transferred from the graft donor. This chain connects TRBV7-2 to TRBJ2-7, with 7 nucleotides matching TRBD2. The material was spleen tissue, obtained at autopsy. The DNA for the CDR3 is TGTGCCAGCAGCTTAGGACTAGCCGGCGAGCAGTACTTC. Protein: CASSLGLAGEQYF.